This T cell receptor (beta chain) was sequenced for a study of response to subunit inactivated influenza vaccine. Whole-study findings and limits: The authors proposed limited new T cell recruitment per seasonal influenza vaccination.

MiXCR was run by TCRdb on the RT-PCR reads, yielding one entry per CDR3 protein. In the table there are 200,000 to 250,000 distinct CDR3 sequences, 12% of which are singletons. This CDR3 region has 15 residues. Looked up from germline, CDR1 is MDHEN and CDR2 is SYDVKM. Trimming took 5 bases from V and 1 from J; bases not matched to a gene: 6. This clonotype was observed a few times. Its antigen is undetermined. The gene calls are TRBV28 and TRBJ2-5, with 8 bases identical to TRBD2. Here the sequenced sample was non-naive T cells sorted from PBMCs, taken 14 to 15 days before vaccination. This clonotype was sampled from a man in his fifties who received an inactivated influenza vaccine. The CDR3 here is CASSGSGTIQETQYF. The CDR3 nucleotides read TGTGCCAGCAGTGGTAGCGGGACCATCCAAGAGACCCAGTACTTC.